These T cell receptor beta chains were read from a single sample in a study of blood T cells in healthy people across ages. TCRdb reanalysed the 5' RACE reads using MiXCR and keeps one entry per CDR3 protein. The sample includes roughly 700,000 distinct CDR3 sequences, 49% of them seen just once. Sequencing used blood. All receptors derive from an older woman in good health. Each CDR3 is given with its conserved first and last residue. A D gene is named only where the DNA matches it firmly. Rows may omit the clone size; those that give it use once, few, many or a size class.

j_gene,d_gene,v_gene,abundance,CDR3aa,CDR3nt
TRBJ2-7,NA,TRBV30,few,CAWTAGNEQYF,TGTGCCTGGACTGCCGGCAACGAGCAGTACTTC
TRBJ2-7,TRBD1,TRBV18,NA,CASSPRTGGSVVEQYF,TGTGCCAGCTCACCACGGACAGGGGGAAGTGTGGTCGAGCAGTACTTC
TRBJ1-2,TRBD1,TRBV4-2,NA,CASSQGTVTNYGYTF,TGTGCCAGCAGCCAGGGGACAGTAACTAACTATGGCTACACCTTC
TRBJ2-1,TRBD2,TRBV20-1,NA,CSAASGRKGGEQFF,TGCAGTGCTGCTAGCGGGAGGAAAGGGGGTGAGCAGTTCTTC
TRBJ1-6,TRBD1,TRBV5-1,NA,CASSYGQASNSPLHF,TGCGCCAGCAGCTACGGACAGGCGTCTAATTCACCCCTCCACTTT
TRBJ2-1,NA,TRBV20-1,NA,CSARDPRGPTSNEQFF,TGCAGTGCTAGAGATCCGCGCGGGCCGACGTCCAATGAGCAGTTCTTC
TRBJ2-5,NA,TRBV20-1,NA,CSARDRRGIETQYF,TGCAGTGCTAGAGATAGGCGCGGAATAGAGACCCAGTACTTC
TRBJ2-7,NA,TRBV7-9,NA,CASSLFQTYEQYF,TGTGCCAGCAGCTTATTCCAGACCTACGAGCAGTACTTC
TRBJ2-7,NA,TRBV20-1,NA,CSATGPLIYEQYF,TGCAGTGCGACCGGTCCCCTCATCTACGAGCAGTACTTC
TRBJ1-3,NA,TRBV5-1,NA,CASSFQPGKAGNTIYF,TGCGCCAGCAGCTTCCAGCCAGGGAAAGCTGGAAACACCATATATTTT
TRBJ2-3,TRBD2,TRBV7-2,NA,CASSLKASGRTDTQYF,TGTGCCAGCAGCTTAAAGGCTAGCGGGAGAACAGATACGCAGTATTTT
TRBJ2-1,NA,TRBV5-1,NA,CASRSGTMFGEQFF,TGCGCCAGCAGGTCCGGGACAATGTTCGGTGAGCAGTTCTTC
TRBJ2-4,NA,TRBV18,NA,CASSPRAGGDTSNIQYF,TGTGCCAGCTCACCCCGTGCGGGCGGGGATACCTCAAACATTCAGTACTTC
TRBJ2-7,TRBD1,TRBV7-2,NA,CASSTSTGIPYEQYF,TGTGCCAGCAGCACCTCGACAGGGATCCCCTACGAGCAGTACTTC
TRBJ2-3,NA,TRBV4-3,NA,CASSQEGQGSTDTQYF,TGCGCCAGCAGCCAAGAGGGGCAGGGCAGCACAGATACGCAGTATTTT